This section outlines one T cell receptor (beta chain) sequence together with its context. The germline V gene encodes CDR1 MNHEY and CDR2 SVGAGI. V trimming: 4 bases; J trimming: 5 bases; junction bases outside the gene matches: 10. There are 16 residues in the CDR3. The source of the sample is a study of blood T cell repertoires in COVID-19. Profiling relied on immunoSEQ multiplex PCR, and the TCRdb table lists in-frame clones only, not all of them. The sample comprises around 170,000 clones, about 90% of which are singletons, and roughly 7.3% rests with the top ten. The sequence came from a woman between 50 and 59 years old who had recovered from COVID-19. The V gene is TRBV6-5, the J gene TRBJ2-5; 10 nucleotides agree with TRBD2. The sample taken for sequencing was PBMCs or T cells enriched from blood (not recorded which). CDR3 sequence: CASSFRGLASRETQYF. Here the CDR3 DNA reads TGTGCCAGCAGTTTTCGGGGACTAGCGAGCCGGGAGACCCAGTACTTC.